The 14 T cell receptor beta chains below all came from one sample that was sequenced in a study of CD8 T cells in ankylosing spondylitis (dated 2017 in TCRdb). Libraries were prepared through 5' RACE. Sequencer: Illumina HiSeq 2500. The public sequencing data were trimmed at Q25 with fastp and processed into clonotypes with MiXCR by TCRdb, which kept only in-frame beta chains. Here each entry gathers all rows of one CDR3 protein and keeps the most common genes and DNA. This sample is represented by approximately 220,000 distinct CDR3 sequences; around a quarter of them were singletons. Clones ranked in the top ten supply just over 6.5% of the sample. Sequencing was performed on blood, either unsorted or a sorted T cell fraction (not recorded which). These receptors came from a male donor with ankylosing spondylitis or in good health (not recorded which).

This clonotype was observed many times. The CDR3 here is CASSPPKEQYF. The CDR3 DNA reads as TGTGCCAGCTCACCACCGAAGGAGCAGTACTTC. This rearrangement joins TRBV18 to TRBJ2-7; D gene ambiguous. Germline V gives CDR1 KGHSH, CDR2 LQKENI. The CDR3 contains 11 residues. Trimming left V 0 bases short and J 7 bases short, with 4 bases between.

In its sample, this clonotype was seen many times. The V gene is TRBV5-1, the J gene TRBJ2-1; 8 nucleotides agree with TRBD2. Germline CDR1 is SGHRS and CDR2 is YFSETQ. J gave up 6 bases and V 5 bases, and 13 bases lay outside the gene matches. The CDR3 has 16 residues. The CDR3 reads CASSPRGAGEGNEQFF. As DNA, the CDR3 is TGCGCCAGCAGTCCAAGGGGAGCGGGAGAGGGCAATGAGCAGTTCTTC.

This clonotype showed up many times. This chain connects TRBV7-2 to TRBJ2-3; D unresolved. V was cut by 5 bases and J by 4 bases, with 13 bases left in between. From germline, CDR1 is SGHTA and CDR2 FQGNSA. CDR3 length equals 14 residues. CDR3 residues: CASSPRWGPDTQYF. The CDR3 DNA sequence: TGTGCCAGCAGCCCCCGGTGGGGTCCAGATACGCAGTATTTT.

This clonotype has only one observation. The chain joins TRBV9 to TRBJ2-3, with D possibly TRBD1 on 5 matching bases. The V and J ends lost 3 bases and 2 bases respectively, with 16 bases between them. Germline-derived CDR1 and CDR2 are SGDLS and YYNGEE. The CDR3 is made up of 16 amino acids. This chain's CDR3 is CASSGSGSSYTDTQYF. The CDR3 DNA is TGTGCCAGCAGCGGCTCAGGGTCCTCCTACACAGATACGCAGTATTTT.

The CDR3 region has the DNA TGCAGCGTTGGGCGGAACACCGGGGAGCTGTTTTTT. Protein product: CSVGRNTGELFF. The rearrangement links TRBV29-1 to TRBJ2-2, with unresolved D. CDR3 length: 12 residues. Germline V gene lookup returns CDR1 SQVTM and CDR2 ANQGSEA. V was clipped by 4 bases and J by 1 base, with 4 bases between them.

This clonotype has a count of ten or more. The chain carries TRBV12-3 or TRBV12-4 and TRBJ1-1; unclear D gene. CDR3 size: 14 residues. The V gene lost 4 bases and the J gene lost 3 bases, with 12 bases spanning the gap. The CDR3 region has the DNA TGTGCCAGCAGTTCCCGTGAATTACACACTGAAGCTTTCTTT. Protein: CASSSRELHTEAFF.

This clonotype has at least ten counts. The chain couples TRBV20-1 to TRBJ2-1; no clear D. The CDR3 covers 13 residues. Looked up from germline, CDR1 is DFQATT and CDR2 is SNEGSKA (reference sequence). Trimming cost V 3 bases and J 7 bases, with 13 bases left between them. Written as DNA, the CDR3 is TGCAGTGCTAGTTATGAGGCCCCTAATGAGCAGTTCTTC. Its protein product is CSASYEAPNEQFF.

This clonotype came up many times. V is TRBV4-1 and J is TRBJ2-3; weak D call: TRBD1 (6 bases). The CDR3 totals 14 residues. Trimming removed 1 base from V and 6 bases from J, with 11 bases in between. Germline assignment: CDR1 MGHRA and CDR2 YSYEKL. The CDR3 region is CASSQAQGRDTQYF. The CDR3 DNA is TGCGCCAGCAGCCAAGCCCAGGGGCGGGATACGCAGTATTTT.

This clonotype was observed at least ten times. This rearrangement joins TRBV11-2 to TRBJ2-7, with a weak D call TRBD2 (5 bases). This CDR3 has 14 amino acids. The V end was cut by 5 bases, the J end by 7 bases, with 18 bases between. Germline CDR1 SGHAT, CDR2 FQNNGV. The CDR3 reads CASSPSWATGEQYF. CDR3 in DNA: TGTGCCAGCAGCCCCTCCTGGGCTACGGGGGAGCAGTACTTC.

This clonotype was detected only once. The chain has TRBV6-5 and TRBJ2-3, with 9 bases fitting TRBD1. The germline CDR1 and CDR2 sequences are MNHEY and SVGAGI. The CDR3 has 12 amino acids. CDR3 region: CGTGESTDTQYF. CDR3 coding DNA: TGTGGGACAGGGGAGAGCACAGATACGCAGTATTTT.

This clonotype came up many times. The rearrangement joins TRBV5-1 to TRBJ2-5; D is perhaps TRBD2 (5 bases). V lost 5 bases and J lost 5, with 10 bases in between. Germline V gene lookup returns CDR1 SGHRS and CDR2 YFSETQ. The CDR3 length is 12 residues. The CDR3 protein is CASRWERETQYF. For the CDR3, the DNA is TGCGCCAGCAGGTGGGAGAGGGAGACCCAGTACTTC.

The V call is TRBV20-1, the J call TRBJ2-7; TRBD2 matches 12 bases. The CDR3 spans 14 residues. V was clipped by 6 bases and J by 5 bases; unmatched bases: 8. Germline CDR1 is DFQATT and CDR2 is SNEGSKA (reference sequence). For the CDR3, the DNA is TGCAGTGCCGGTACTAGCGGGAGGTTCCACGAGCAGTACTTC. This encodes CSAGTSGRFHEQYF.

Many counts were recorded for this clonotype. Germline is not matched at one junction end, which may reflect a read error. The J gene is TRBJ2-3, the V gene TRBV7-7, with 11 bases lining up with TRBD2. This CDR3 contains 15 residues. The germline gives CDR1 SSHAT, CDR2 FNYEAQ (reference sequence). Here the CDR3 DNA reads TGTGCTAGCAGCTTAGCGGGAGGGCCCCCGGCTACGCAGTATTTT. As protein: CASSLAGGPPATQYF.

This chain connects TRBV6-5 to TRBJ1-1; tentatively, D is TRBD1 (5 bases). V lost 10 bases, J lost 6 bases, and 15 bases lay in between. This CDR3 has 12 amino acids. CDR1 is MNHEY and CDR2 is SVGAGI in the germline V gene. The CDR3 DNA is TGTGCCACCATTAGGCAGGGCGCTGAAGCTTTCTTT. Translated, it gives CATIRQGAEAFF.